This T cell receptor (beta chain) was recorded in a study of CD4+ T cells in melanoma. Study outcomes and limitations: CD8+ T cell, macrophage and B cell function reportedly correlated with neoantigen-specific CD4+ T cells. Reportedly, melanoma neoantigen-specific CD4+ T cells showed varied differentiation states.

Points on this clone: The antigen remains unidentified.

The CDR3 spans 14 residues. The V segment lost 8 bases and the J segment 4 bases; nucleotides outside the gene matches: 6. CDR1 and CDR2 (germline): SNHLY, FYNNEI. TCRdb's copy holds only in-frame clones and misses some; the assay was immunoSEQ multiplex PCR. The sample yields about 50,000 clones, 89% seen once. The sequencing sample was made of peripheral blood. This receptor was identified in a human donor with melanoma. The V gene is TRBV2, the J gene TRBJ1-4; TRBD1 matches 8 bases. The CDR3 coding sequence is TGTGCCAGCTATCGACAGGGGCTTAATGAAAAACTGTTTTTT. This gives the protein CASYRQGLNEKLFF. Together with reference TRBV2 and TRBJ1-4, the CDR3 gives the full variable domain: EPEVTQTPSHQVTQMGQEVILRCVPISNHLYFYWYRQILGQKVEFLVSFYNNEISEKSEIFDDQFSVERPDGSNFTLKIRSTKLEDSAMYFCASYRQGLNEKLFFGSGTQLSVL.